This T cell receptor beta chain derives from a study of cytomegalovirus exposure and HLA in healthy donors. Regarding this clone: The antigen is undetermined.

It was healthy bone marrow donors who served as donors. In the PCR, 60 Vbeta and 13 Jbeta primers were used. Only in-frame clones appear in the TCRdb table, and some are missing; sequencing was by immunoSEQ multiplex PCR. The sample yields under 60,000 clones, 70% to 85% seen once. The study, taken as a whole, reports: With DRB1 most and HLA-C fewest, TCR association rates differed between HLA loci in a later analysis. Earlier results showed most TCR beta V segments being productive about 87% or about 30% of the time. The study flagged around 160 TCR beta chains as cytomegalovirus-associated.

V was clipped by 0 bases and J by 6 bases, with 6 bases between them. CDR1 MNHNS and CDR2 SASEGT come from the germline V gene. The length of the CDR3 is 12 residues. The sequencing input was PBMCs. The J gene is TRBJ2-7, the V gene TRBV6-1; D call uncertain. This TCR was sampled from a woman between 40 and 50 years old in good health and CMV-seropositive. The CDR3 region has the DNA TGTGCCAGCAGTGAAGCTGCGTCCGAGCAGTACTTC. Its protein product is CASSEAASEQYF.